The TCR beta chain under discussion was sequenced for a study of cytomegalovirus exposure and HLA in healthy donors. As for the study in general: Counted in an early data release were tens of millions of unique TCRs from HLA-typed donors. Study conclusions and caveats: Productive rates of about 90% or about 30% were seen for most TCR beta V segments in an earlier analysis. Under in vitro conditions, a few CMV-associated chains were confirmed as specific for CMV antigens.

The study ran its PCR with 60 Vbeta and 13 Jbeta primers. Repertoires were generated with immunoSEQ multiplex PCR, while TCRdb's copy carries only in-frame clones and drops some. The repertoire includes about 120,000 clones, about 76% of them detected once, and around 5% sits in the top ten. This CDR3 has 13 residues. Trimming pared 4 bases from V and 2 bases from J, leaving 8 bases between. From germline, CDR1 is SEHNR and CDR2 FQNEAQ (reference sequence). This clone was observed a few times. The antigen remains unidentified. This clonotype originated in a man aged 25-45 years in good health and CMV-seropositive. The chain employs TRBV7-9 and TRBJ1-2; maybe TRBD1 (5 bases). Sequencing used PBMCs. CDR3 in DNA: TGTGCCAGCAGCTCGTCAGGGAACTATGGCTACACCTTC. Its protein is CASSSSGNYGYTF.